The present T cell receptor beta chain was sequenced within a study of Ad26.COV2.S vaccination and SARS-CoV-2 variants. Germline V lookup: CDR1 SEHNR, CDR2 FQNEAQ (reference sequence). CDR3 size: 15 residues. Trimming took off 2 bases at V and 12 bases at J, with 20 bases between the two ends. Repertoires were generated with immunoSEQ multiplex PCR, while TCRdb's copy carries only in-frame clones and drops some. The sample yields 350,000 to 400,000 clones, about 88% seen once. Findings and limits, study-wide: Substantial breadth was reportedly displayed by spike-specific CD8+ and CD4+ T cell responses after vaccination.

Treatment given: some 20 received Ad26.COV2.S at low or high dose, single or two shots; several received placebo; per-sample allocation not given. On day 63 after the first injection, vaccine and placebo recipients gave samples. About this clone: What it recognizes is unknown.

The chain is built from TRBV7-9 and TRBJ2-1; TRBD2 might be the D (6 bases). The source of this sequence is a person aged 18 to 59 who received the Ad26.COV2.S COVID-19 vaccine or a placebo. Sequencing was performed on peripheral blood, taken in a trial of Ad26.COV2.S vaccine versus placebo. This CDR3 is CASSLSAGTPMRQFF. The CDR3 bases are TGTGCCAGCAGCTTAAGTGCGGGGACTCCCATGCGGCAGTTCTTC.